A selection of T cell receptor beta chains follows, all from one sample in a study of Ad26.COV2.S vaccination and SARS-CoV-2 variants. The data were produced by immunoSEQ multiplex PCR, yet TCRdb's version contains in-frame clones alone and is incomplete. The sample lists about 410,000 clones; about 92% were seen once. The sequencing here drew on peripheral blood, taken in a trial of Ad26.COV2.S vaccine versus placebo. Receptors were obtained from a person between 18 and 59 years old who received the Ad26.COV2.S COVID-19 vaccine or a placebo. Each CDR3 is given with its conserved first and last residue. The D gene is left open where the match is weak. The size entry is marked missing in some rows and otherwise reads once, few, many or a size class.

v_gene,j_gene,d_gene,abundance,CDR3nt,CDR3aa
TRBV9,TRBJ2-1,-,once,TGTGCCAGCAGTGCTGGGGCACTTGACTCCAGCTCCTACAATGAGCAGTTCTTC,CASSAGALDSSSYNEQFF
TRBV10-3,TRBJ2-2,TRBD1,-,TGTGCCATCAGCGACGACAGGGGGAGTGTCACCGGGGAGCTGTTTTTT,CAISDDRGSVTGELFF
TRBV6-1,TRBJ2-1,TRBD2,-,TGTGCCAGCAGTGAATTTCTAGCGGGGCACAATGAGCAGTTCTTC,CASSEFLAGHNEQFF
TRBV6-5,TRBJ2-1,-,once,TGTGCCAGCAGTCCCGAGGGGGTTTTATACAATGAGCAGTTCTTC,CASSPEGVLYNEQFF
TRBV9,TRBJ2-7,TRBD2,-,TGTGCCAGCAGCGTAGGACCTAGCGGGGCTTACGAGCAGTACTTC,CASSVGPSGAYEQYF
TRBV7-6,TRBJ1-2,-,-,TGTGCCAGCAGCTTAGTCCAGGGCACCTACTATGGCTACACCTTC,CASSLVQGTYYGYTF
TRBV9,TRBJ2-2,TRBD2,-,TGTGCCAGCAGCGAACTAGCGGGGGAGACCGGGGAGCTGTTTTTT,CASSELAGETGELFF
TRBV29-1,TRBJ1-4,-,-,TGCAGCGTTCGGGAAACTGCAACTAATGAAAAACTGTTTTTT,CSVRETATNEKLFF
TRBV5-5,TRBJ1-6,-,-,TGTGCCAGCAGCCCTTCGACGAACAGTAATTCACCCCTCCACTTT,CASSPSTNSNSPLHF
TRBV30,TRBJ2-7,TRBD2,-,TGTGCCTGGAGTCGGCGGGGGACCTACGAGCAGTACTTC,CAWSRRGTYEQYF
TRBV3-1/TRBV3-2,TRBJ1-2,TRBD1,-,TGTGCCAGCAGCCACATAGGGACAGGGGGCGGCTACACCTTC,CASSHIGTGGGYTF
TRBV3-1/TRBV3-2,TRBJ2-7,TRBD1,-,TGTGCCAGCAGCCCCCAAGAATGGTCAGGGGGCTACGAGCAGTACTTC,CASSPQEWSGGYEQYF
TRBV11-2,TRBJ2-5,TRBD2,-,TGTGCCAGCAGCTTATGGACTAGCGGAGGCTACCAAGAGACCCAGTACTTC,CASSLWTSGGYQETQYF
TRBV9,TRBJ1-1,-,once,TGTGCCAGCAGCGTAGGGGCATCCTACAACACTGAAGCTTTCTTT,CASSVGASYNTEAFF
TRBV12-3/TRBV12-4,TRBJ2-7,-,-,TGTGCCAGCAGTTTAGGTACCTACGAGCAGTACTTC,CASSLGTYEQYF
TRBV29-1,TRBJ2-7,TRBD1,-,TGCAGCGGCGGATCCGGGACAGGGGCCTACGAGCAGTACTTC,CSGGSGTGAYEQYF
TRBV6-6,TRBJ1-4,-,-,TGTGCCAGCAGTTACGGGTTGGCAACTAATGAAAAACTGTTTTTT,CASSYGLATNEKLFF
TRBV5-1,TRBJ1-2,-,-,TGCGCCAGCAGCTTATGGGACCGAAGTACTAGCTATGGCTACACCTTC,CASSLWDRSTSYGYTF
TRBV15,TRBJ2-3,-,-,TGTGCCACCAGCAGAGATCGAGTTTTTGACATCTACACAGATACGCAGTATTTT,CATSRDRVFDIYTDTQYF
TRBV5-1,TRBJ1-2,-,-,TGCGCCAGCAGAGACCCACGGACAGCCTCATATGGCTACACCTTC,CASRDPRTASYGYTF
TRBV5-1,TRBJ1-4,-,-,TGCGCCAGCACCTTAGCACCCACTAATGAAAAACTGTTTTTT,CASTLAPTNEKLFF
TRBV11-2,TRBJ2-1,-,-,TGTGCCAGCAGCCCTCTCAGTAAGGCCTACAATGAGCAGTTCTTC,CASSPLSKAYNEQFF
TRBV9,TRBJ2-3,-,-,TGTGCCAGCAGCGAGACGGGGTTTGGCACAGATACGCAGTATTTT,CASSETGFGTDTQYF
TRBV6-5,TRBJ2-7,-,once,TGTGCCAGCAGTTTCTTCCCACAGGGCATCTACGAGCAGTACTTC,CASSFFPQGIYEQYF
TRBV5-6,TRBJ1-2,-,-,TGTGCCAGCTTCCCGAGGGGCAGGACGAACTATGGCTACACCTTC,CASFPRGRTNYGYTF
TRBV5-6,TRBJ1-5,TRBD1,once,TGTGCCAGCAGCACAGGGACAGGGGTAGGTCAGCCCCAGCATTTT,CASSTGTGVGQPQHF
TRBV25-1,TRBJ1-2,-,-,TGTGCCAGCAGTGAATATTGGGGGTGGCAGCTATCTGGCTACACCTTC,CASSEYWGWQLSGYTF
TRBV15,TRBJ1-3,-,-,TGTGCCACCAGCAGACAAGGCTCTGGAAACACCATATATTTT,CATSRQGSGNTIYF
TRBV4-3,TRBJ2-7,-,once,TGCGCCAGCAGCCAAGAAGTGGAGACGGGAGCCTACGAGCAGTACTTC,CASSQEVETGAYEQYF
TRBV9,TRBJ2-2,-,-,TGTGCCAGCAGCGTAGCGGGCAGCTACCCCGGGGAGCTGTTTTTT,CASSVAGSYPGELFF
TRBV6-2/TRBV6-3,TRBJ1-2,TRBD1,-,TGTGCCAGCAGTGGACAGGGATTAGGTGGCTACACCTTC,CASSGQGLGGYTF
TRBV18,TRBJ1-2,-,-,TGTGCCAGCTTACCTAGGACAGTCCCTAACTATGGCTACACCTTC,CASLPRTVPNYGYTF
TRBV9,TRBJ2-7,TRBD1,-,TGTGCCAGCAGCGAAGGGACAGCGGACGAGCAGTACTTC,CASSEGTADEQYF
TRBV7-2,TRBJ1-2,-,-,TGTGCCAGCAGCCCCCGGGCAAACTATGGCTACACCTTC,CASSPRANYGYTF
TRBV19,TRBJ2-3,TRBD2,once,TGTGCCAGTAGTACCTGGACTAGCGTAGATACGCAGTATTTT,CASSTWTSVDTQYF
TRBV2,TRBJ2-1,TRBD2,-,TGTGCCAGCAGGTTAGCGGGGGGCCGCAATGAGCAGTTCTTC,CASRLAGGRNEQFF
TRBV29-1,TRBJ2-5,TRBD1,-,TGCAGCGCCGATCGTGACAGGGATGAGACCCAGTACTTC,CSADRDRDETQYF
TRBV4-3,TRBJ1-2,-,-,TGCGCCAGCAGCCCCTCACCCAGGACCTCCTATGGCTACACCTTC,CASSPSPRTSYGYTF
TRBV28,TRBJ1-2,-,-,TGTGCCAGCAAGGGAGGTACCGATTATGGCTACACCTTC,CASKGGTDYGYTF
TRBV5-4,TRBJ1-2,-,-,TGTGCCAGCAGCTTGGTTGAGGGAGCTAACTATGGCTACACCTTC,CASSLVEGANYGYTF
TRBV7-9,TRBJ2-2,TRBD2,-,TGTGCCAGCAGCTCATTCGTAGCGGGGAACACCGGGGAGCTGTTTTTT,CASSSFVAGNTGELFF